This T cell receptor (beta chain) was obtained from a study of blood T cells in healthy people across ages. Using a J-beta primer mix together with a sample-barcoded 5' primer, a second PCR was run for roughly 7 to 12 cycles. TCRdb fed the 5' RACE reads into MiXCR, producing one record per CDR3 protein. The sample includes about 760,000 distinct CDR3 sequences, 20% to 30% of them seen just once. The V gene's germline CDR1 is KGHSH and CDR2 LQKENI. The CDR3 covers 14 residues. Losses at the gene ends were 4 bases for V and 6 bases for J; bases not matched to a gene: 4. This clonotype was detected a few times. The sample also formed part of further work on T cells of mothers and their children. As that study records: Healthy Caucasian mothers, a few in number, and their six children were the donors. Slightly higher overlap, not significant, was seen in related mother-child pairs than in unrelated pairs.

This sequence originates from a boy aged 5-17 years in good health. Material for sequencing was blood. V and J are TRBV18 and TRBJ1-2; 11 bases match TRBD1. The CDR3 bases are TGTGCCAGCTCACGCACGGGACAGGGGGATGGCTACACCTTC. It encodes CASSRTGQGDGYTF.